One and the same sample provided the 28 T cell receptor beta chains below, sequenced in a study of shared clonotypes between healthy human individuals. Profiled with immunoSEQ multiplex PCR; TCRdb holds only in-frame clones, not every one. The sample contains roughly 2.4 million clones, approximately 96% of which appear only once. The sequenced material came from naive CD4+ T cells sorted from blood. Documented subset: CD45RA+ positively selected. These TCRs come from a man younger than 35 in good health.

CDR3 bases: TGTGCCAGCAGTGCCTCCCGGTCCTCCTACGAGCAGTACTTC. Its protein product is CASSASRSSYEQYF. The gene calls are TRBV25-1 and TRBJ2-7; D unresolved. Germline CDR1 MGHDK, CDR2 SYGVNS. This CDR3 spans 14 amino acids. The V gene lost 4 bases and the J gene lost 0 bases, with 10 bases spanning the gap.

The gene calls are TRBV7-9 and TRBJ2-1; 8 bases are a match to TRBD1. Germline V CDR1 and CDR2: SEHNR, FQNEAQ (reference sequence). Trimming took 3 bases from V and 2 from J; bases not matched to a gene: 3. There are 15 residues in the CDR3. The CDR3 loop is CASSFTQGAYNEQFF. CDR3 bases: TGTGCCAGCAGCTTCACACAGGGGGCCTACAATGAGCAGTTCTTC.

In DNA form, the CDR3 reads TGTGCCAGCAGCTTAGACGGGCCGGGGACCCAGTACTTC. Protein sequence: CASSLDGPGTQYF. V gene TRBV11-2 combines with J gene TRBJ2-5; no clear D gene. Germline V gene sequence: CDR1 SGHAT, CDR2 FQNNGV. This CDR3 contains 13 residues. V lost 0 bases and J 7 bases, leaving 9 bases between the germline ends. Using reference TRBV11-2 and TRBJ2-5 for the parts outside the CDR3, the full variable domain is EAGVAQSPRYKIIEKRQSVAFWCNPISGHATLYWYQQILGQGPKLLIQFQNNGVVDDSQLPKDRFSAERLKGVDSTLKIQPAKLEDSAVYLCASSLDGPGTQYFGPGTRLLVL.

The rearrangement joins TRBV11-2 to TRBJ2-2; a weak D match, TRBD2 (7 bases). V lost 6 bases to trimming and J lost 5 bases, with 19 bases between them. The CDR3 contains 16 residues. Per germline, CDR1 SGHAT and CDR2 FQNNGV. The CDR3 reads CASSPSGDKRTGELFF. CDR3 DNA sequence: TGTGCCAGCAGTCCCAGCGGGGACAAGAGGACCGGGGAGCTGTTTTTT.

This clone was picked up a small number of times. Other DNA variants within this sample encode the same CDR3. The chain combines TRBV18 with TRBJ1-5, with D hard to call. Trimming removed 3 bases at V and 3 bases at J, with 6 bases between. CDR1 and CDR2 (germline): KGHSH, LQKENI. The CDR3 extends over 13 amino acids. This CDR3 is CASSPGTNQPQHF. The CDR3 nucleotides read TGTGCCAGCTCACCGGGCACCAATCAGCCCCAGCATTTT. The complete variable domain, with remaining parts taken from reference TRBV18 and TRBJ1-5, reads NAGVMQNPRHLVRRRGQEARLRCSPMKGHSHVYWYRQLPEEGLKFMVYLQKENIIDESGMPKERFSAEFPKEGPSILRIQQVVRGDSAAYFCASSPGTNQPQHFGDGTRLSIL.

This chain uses TRBV6-6 with TRBJ2-2; 8 nucleotides line up with TRBD1. This CDR3 region has 15 residues. Germline V gives CDR1 MNHNY, CDR2 SVGAGI (reference sequence). V lost 4 bases and J lost 5; bases outside the gene matches: 6. CDR3 DNA sequence: TGTGCCAGCAGTTTCGGACAGGGACGGACCGGGGAGCTGTTTTTT. Amino acid sequence: CASSFGQGRTGELFF.

V gene TRBV5-1 combines with J gene TRBJ2-7, with unresolved D. The CDR3 is 13 residues long. Germline V gene sequence: CDR1 SGHRS, CDR2 YFSETQ. With 3 bases removed from V and 6 bases from J, the gap between germline ends came to 13 bases. The DNA of the CDR3 is TGCGCCAGCAGCTCCAGAGAGGTTGGCGAGCAGTACTTC. It codes for CASSSREVGEQYF.

This chain joins TRBV10-3 and TRBJ2-6; D possibly corresponds to TRBD2 (5 bases). The CDR3 covers 13 residues. CDR1 and CDR2 (germline): ENHRY, SYGVKD. V lost 10 bases and J 4 bases, leaving 11 bases between the germline ends. The DNA for the CDR3 is TGTGCCACCGGGGATTCGGGGGCCAACGTCCTGACTTTC. Its translation is CATGDSGANVLTF.

The chain joins TRBV5-4 to TRBJ2-2; D may be TRBD2 (6 bases). CDR3 length: 15 amino acids. V lost 5 bases and J lost 5, with 16 bases in between. From germline, CDR1 is SGHNT and CDR2 YYREEE (reference sequence). CDR3 in amino acids: CASRPGLAETGELFF. In DNA, the CDR3 is TGTGCCAGCAGGCCGGGACTGGCTGAGACCGGGGAGCTGTTTTTT.

The chain has TRBV5-8 and TRBJ2-7, with D possibly called TRBD1 or TRBD2 (5 bases each). Germline loops: CDR1 SGHTS, CDR2 YDEGEE. CDR3 length equals 16 residues. Trimming removed 0 bases from V and 2 bases from J, with 15 bases in between. The CDR3 spells CASSLVTLRDAYEQYF. CDR3 nucleotides: TGTGCCAGCAGCTTGGTCACACTCCGGGACGCCTACGAGCAGTACTTC. Variable domain in full (rest from reference TRBV5-8 and TRBJ2-7): EAGVTQSPTHLIKTRGQQATLRCSPISGHTSVYWYQQALGLGLQFLLWYDEGEERNRGNFPPRFSGRQFPNYSSELNVNALELEDSALYLCASSLVTLRDAYEQYFGPGTRLTVT.

This rearrangement joins TRBV18 to TRBJ2-7; 8 bases line up with TRBD2. CDR1 is KGHSH and CDR2 is LQKENI in the germline V gene. J gave up 1 base and V 0 bases, and 5 bases lay outside the gene matches. CDR3 length: 16 residues. The CDR3 protein is CASSPPSRGGSYEQYF. CDR3 nucleotide sequence: TGTGCCAGCTCACCACCATCCCGGGGGGGGTCCTACGAGCAGTACTTC.

V gene TRBV7-9 combines with J gene TRBJ2-2; the D is unclear. The CDR3 sequence is 14 residues long. Trimming removed 0 bases from V and 4 bases from J, with 6 bases in between. Germline lookup yields CDR1 SEHNR and CDR2 FQNEAQ (reference sequence). CDR3 nucleotides: TGTGCCAGCAGCTTAGCGCGCGTCACCGGGGAGCTGTTTTTT. It encodes CASSLARVTGELFF.

The chain joins TRBV30 to TRBJ2-7; TRBD2 matches at 8 bases. V lost 0 bases, J lost 4 bases, and 11 bases stayed unmatched. Per the germline V gene, CDR1 is GTSNPN and CDR2 is SVGIG (reference sequence). The CDR3 is made up of 16 amino acids. CDR3 nucleotide sequence: TGTGCCTGGAGTGTACTAAGCGGGATAGCGGGGTACGAGCAGTACTTC. Translated: CAWSVLSGIAGYEQYF.

The chain combines TRBV4-3 with TRBJ2-5; D is possibly TRBD2 (6 bases). CDR1 LGHNA and CDR2 YSLEER come from the germline V gene. The CDR3 is 15 amino acids. V was pared by 0 bases and J by 5 bases, with 13 bases between. CDR3 DNA: TGCGCCAGCAGCCAAGAATCGGGGGTAGAGGAGACCCAGTACTTC. Translated: CASSQESGVEETQYF.

CDR3 DNA: TGTGCCAGCAGTTATGGCGGCAATCAGCCCCAGCATTTT. Its translation is CASSYGGNQPQHF. V is TRBV2 and J is TRBJ1-5; no clear D. Germline values: CDR1 SNHLY, CDR2 FYNNEI. This CDR3 region has 13 residues. The V end lost 5 bases, the J end lost 2 bases, and 7 bases lay between the germline ends.

The rearrangement joins TRBV10-3 to TRBJ2-3; 9 bases agree with TRBD2. The germline CDR1 and CDR2 sequences are ENHRY and SYGVKD. J gave up 3 bases and V 10 bases, and 11 bases lay outside the gene matches. The CDR3 covers 15 residues. The chain's CDR3 is CATASGAGGTDTQYF. The CDR3 coding sequence is TGTGCCACCGCTTCGGGAGCGGGAGGAACAGATACGCAGTATTTT.

This clone was counted a single time. Additional DNA sequences in this sample encode the identical CDR3. The J gene is TRBJ2-7, the V gene TRBV11-2; a weak D match, TRBD2 (5 bases). Germline loops: CDR1 SGHAT, CDR2 FQNNGV. V was pared by 0 bases and J by 2 bases, with 8 bases between. This CDR3 has 14 residues. CDR3 residues: CASSLDGGPYEQYF. The CDR3 DNA is TGTGCCAGCAGCTTAGATGGAGGCCCCTACGAGCAGTACTTC.

This chain joins TRBV9 and TRBJ2-7; D not resolved. The CDR3 is 15 residues long. CDR1 SGDLS and CDR2 YYNGEE come from the germline V gene. V was cut by 4 bases and J by 7 bases, with 21 bases left in between. CDR3 region: CASSINPDGPVEQYF. As DNA, the CDR3 is TGTGCCAGCAGCATAAACCCGGACGGCCCCGTGGAGCAGTACTTC.

V and J are TRBV5-4 and TRBJ2-7; D assignment may be TRBD1 or TRBD2 (5 bases each). V lost 0 bases and J lost 7, with 17 bases in between. CDR1 is SGHNT and CDR2 is YYREEE in the germline V gene (reference sequence). The CDR3 covers 15 residues. CDR3 sequence (DNA): TGTGCCAGCAGCTTGGCCGACGGGACGAGGGGAGAGCAGTACTTC. Its protein product is CASSLADGTRGEQYF.

For this clone: This specimen includes other DNA sequences encoding the same CDR3. This rearrangement joins TRBV6-5 to TRBJ1-1; no definite D call. The V gene's germline CDR1 is MNHEY and CDR2 SVGAGI. The length of the CDR3 is 14 residues. The V and J ends lost 2 bases and 1 base respectively, with 8 bases between them. The CDR3 loop reads CASSYGRGNTEAFF. The CDR3 DNA sequence: TGTGCCAGCAGTTACGGCCGGGGGAACACTGAAGCTTTCTTT.

V is TRBV9 and J is TRBJ2-1; tentative D call: TRBD1 (5 bases). Trimming removed 4 bases from V and 4 bases from J, with 12 bases in between. This CDR3 contains 14 residues. Germline V gene sequence: CDR1 SGDLS, CDR2 YYNGEE. This CDR3 is CASSPWGGYNEQFF. Written as DNA, the CDR3 is TGTGCCAGCAGCCCGTGGGGCGGATACAATGAGCAGTTCTTC.

V gene TRBV2 combines with J gene TRBJ2-2; D is unclear. Germline CDR1 reads SNHLY; CDR2 reads FYNNEI. The CDR3 length is 14 residues. V gave up 10 bases and J gave up 1 base, with 13 bases separating them. DNA for the CDR3: TGTGCCACCTCCCCGAATGGGAACACCGGGGAGCTGTTTTTT. Translating it yields CATSPNGNTGELFF.

The chain combines TRBV18 with TRBJ1-4, with TRBD1 identical over 8 bases. Per the germline V gene, CDR1 is KGHSH and CDR2 is LQKENI. The CDR3 loop spans 15 amino acids. The J segment lost 7 bases and the V segment lost 3 bases, leaving 7 bases of the junction unmatched. The CDR3 DNA reads TGTGCCAGCTCACCCGGACAGGGCACGGGTGAAAAACTGTTTTTT. It is translated as CASSPGQGTGEKLFF.

As for this clone: Different DNA sequences within this sample yield the same CDR3. The chain recombines TRBV6-5 with TRBJ1-2, with D hard to call. Trimming pared 5 bases from V and 4 bases from J, leaving 8 bases between. Germline CDR1 MNHEY, CDR2 SVGAGI. The CDR3 consists of 12 residues. The chain's CDR3 is CASSPGGYGYTF. The DNA of the CDR3 is TGTGCCAGCAGTCCAGGCGGCTATGGCTACACCTTC.

The rearrangement joins TRBV7-9 to TRBJ2-3; the match to TRBD2 covers 8 bases. The CDR3 consists of 15 residues. Germline V gives CDR1 SEHNR, CDR2 FQNEAQ (reference sequence). V trimming: 4 bases; J trimming: 2 bases; junction bases outside the gene matches: 5. The chain's CDR3 is CASSSRLAITDTQYF. The CDR3 region has the DNA TGTGCCAGCAGCTCGAGACTAGCGATCACAGATACGCAGTATTTT.

This chain uses TRBV2 with TRBJ2-6; 8 bases agree with TRBD1. After removal of 7 bases from V and 4 bases from J, the junction contained 9 bases not matched to a gene. The length of the CDR3 is 16 residues. Germline CDR1 is SNHLY and CDR2 is FYNNEI. The CDR3 DNA reads TGTGCCAGCAAGTGGACAGGGTCTACCGGGGCCAACGTCCTGACTTTC. Its translation: CASKWTGSTGANVLTF.

This clone was picked up one time. V and J are TRBV30 and TRBJ1-1, with D tentatively TRBD1 (6 bases). Germline-derived CDR1 and CDR2 are GTSNPN and SVGIG (reference sequence). V was shortened by 8 bases and J by 0 bases, with 16 bases between the two germline ends. The CDR3 extends over 14 amino acids. CDR3 in DNA: TGTGCCCAAGGGGGGGCGTTATTGAACACTGAAGCTTTCTTT. It translates to CAQGGALLNTEAFF.

The rearrangement joins TRBV12-5 to TRBJ1-2; 12 bases fit TRBD1. Germline CDR1 is LGHNT and CDR2 is FRNRAP. The CDR3 is 20 residues long. V gave up 1 base and J gave up 4 bases; unmatched junction bases: 16. As DNA, the CDR3 is TGTGCTAGTGGTTTGGCAACCTTCAGGGACAGGGGGCTGGTCGGCTATGGCTACACCTTC. Translating it yields CASGLATFRDRGLVGYGYTF. Looking up the rest from reference TRBV12-5 and TRBJ1-2 gives the full variable domain: DARVTQTPRHKVTEMGQEVTMRCQPILGHNTVFWYRQTMMQGLELLAYFRNRAPLDDSGMPKDRFSAEMPDATLATLKIQPSEPRDSAVYFCASGLATFRDRGLVGYGYTFGSGTRLTVV.